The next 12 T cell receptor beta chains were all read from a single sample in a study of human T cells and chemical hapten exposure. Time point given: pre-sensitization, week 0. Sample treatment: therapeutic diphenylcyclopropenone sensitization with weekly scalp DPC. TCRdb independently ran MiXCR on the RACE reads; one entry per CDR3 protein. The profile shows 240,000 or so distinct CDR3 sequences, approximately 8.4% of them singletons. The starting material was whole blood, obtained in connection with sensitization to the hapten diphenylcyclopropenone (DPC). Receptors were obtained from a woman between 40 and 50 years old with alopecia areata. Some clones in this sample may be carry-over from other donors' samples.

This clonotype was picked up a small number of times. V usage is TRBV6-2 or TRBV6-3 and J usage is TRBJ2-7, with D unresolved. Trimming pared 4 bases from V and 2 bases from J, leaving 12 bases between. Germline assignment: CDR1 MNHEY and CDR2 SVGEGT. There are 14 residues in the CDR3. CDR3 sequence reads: CASSLAVYPYEQYF. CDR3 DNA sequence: TGTGCCAGCAGTTTGGCTGTATACCCCTACGAGCAGTACTTC.

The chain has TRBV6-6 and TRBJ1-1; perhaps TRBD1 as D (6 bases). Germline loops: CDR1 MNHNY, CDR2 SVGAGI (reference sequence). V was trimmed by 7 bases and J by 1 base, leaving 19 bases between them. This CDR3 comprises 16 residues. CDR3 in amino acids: CASNLSRGLPNTEAFF. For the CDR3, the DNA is TGTGCCAGCAACCTTAGTCGGGGGCTACCGAACACTGAAGCTTTCTTT.

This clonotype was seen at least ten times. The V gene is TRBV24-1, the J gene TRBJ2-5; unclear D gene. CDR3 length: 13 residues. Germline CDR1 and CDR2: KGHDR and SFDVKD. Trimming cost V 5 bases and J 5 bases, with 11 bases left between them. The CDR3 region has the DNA TGTGCCACCAGTGGGAGTTATATGGAGACCCAGTACTTC. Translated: CATSGSYMETQYF.

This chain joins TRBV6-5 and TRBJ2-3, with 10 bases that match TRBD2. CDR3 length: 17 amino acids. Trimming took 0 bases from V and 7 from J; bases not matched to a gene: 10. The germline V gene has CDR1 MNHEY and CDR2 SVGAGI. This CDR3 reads CASSYSALAGVPNTQYF. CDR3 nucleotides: TGTGCCAGCAGTTACTCGGCGCTAGCGGGAGTGCCAAATACGCAGTATTTT.

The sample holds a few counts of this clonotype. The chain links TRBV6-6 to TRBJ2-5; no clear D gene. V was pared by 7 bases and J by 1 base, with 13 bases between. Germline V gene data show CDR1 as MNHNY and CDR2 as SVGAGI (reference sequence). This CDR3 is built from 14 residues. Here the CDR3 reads CASTPPERQETQYF. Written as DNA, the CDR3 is TGTGCCAGCACCCCCCCCGAACGCCAAGAGACCCAGTACTTC.

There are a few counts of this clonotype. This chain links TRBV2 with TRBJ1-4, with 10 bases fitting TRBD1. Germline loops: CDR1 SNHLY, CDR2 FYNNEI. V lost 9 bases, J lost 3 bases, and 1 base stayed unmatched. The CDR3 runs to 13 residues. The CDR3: CASDRGPNEKLFF. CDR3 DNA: TGTGCCAGTGACAGGGGGCCTAATGAAAAACTGTTTTTT.

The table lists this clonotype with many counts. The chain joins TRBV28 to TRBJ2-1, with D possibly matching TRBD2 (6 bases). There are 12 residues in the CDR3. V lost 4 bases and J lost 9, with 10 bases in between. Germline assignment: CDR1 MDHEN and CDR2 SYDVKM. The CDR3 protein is CASSSLSGEQFF. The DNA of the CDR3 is TGTGCCAGCAGTTCCCTTAGCGGTGAGCAGTTCTTC.

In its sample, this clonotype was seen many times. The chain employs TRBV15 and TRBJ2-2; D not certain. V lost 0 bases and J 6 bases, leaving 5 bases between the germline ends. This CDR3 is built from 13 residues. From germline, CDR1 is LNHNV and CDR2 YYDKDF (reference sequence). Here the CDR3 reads CATSRDRAGELFF. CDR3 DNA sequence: TGTGCCACCAGCAGAGATCGGGCCGGGGAGCTGTTTTTT.

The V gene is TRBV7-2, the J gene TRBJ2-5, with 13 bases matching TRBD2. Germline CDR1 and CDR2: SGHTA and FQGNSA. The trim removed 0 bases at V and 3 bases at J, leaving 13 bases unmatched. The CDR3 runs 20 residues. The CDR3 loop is CASSLAPLFTSGRGEETQYF. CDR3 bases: TGTGCCAGCAGCTTAGCGCCCCTCTTCACTAGCGGGAGGGGAGAAGAGACCCAGTACTTC.

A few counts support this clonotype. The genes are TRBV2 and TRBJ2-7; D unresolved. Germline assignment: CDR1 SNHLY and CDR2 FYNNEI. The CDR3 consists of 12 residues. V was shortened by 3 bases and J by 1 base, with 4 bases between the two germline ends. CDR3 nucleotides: TGTGCCAGCAGTGAGGAGTCCTACGAGCAGTACTTC. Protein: CASSEESYEQYF. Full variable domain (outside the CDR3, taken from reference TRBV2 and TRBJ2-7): EPEVTQTPSHQVTQMGQEVILRCVPISNHLYFYWYRQILGQKVEFLVSFYNNEISEKSEIFDDQFSVERPDGSNFTLKIRSTKLEDSAMYFCASSEESYEQYFGPGTRLTVT.

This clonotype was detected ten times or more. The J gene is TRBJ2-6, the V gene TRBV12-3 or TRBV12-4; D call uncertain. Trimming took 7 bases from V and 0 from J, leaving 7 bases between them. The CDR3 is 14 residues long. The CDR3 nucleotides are TGTGCCAGCAAAATATCCTCTGGGGCCAACGTCCTGACTTTC. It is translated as CASKISSGANVLTF.

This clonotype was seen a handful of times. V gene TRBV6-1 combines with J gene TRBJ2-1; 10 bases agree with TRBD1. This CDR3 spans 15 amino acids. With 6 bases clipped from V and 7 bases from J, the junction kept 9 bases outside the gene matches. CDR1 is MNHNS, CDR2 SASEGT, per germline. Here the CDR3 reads CASRGGQGRMNEQFF. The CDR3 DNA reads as TGTGCCAGCAGGGGGGGACAGGGGCGGATGAATGAGCAGTTCTTC.